This record concerns one TCR beta chain sequence. Produced via immunoSEQ multiplex PCR; TCRdb's table is partial and in-frame only. The sample consists of 100,000 to 150,000 clones, 95% to 97% of them appearing once. While the first cohort had fewer than 850 subjects, the donors belonged to the separate validation cohort of roughly 130 subjects. The sample originates from a study of cytomegalovirus exposure and HLA in healthy donors. Sequencing was performed on PBMCs. This sequence was found in a man younger than 30 in good health and CMV-seronegative.

Written as DNA, the CDR3 is TGTGCCACCAGACCCCAGGACAGGGGCAATCAGCCCCAGCATTTT. Translated: CATRPQDRGNQPQHF. The chain recombines TRBV15 with TRBJ1-5, with 8 bases lining up with TRBD1. The V and J ends lost 6 bases and 2 bases, in that order; junction bases with no gene match: 6. Germline V gene sequence: CDR1 LNHNV, CDR2 YYDKDF (reference sequence). The CDR3 totals 15 residues.